This T cell receptor (beta chain) was sequenced in a study of blood T cell repertoires in COVID-19. Overall study: Sites in the United States, Italy and Spain provided acute and convalescent COVID-19 samples. Nucleic acid was either cDNA or gDNA, and it came from T cells, B-cell-depleted T cells, or PBMCs.

The protocol was immunoSEQ multiplex PCR, while the TCRdb copy is restricted to in-frame clones and leaves out a portion. The table shows fewer than 250,000 clones, with roughly 82% occurring only once. Across about two dozen US areas, participants ranged in age from about 18 to 90 years. Cohort 3 donors were reported recovered after two negative PCRs, clearance, or symptom resolution. The trim removed 0 bases at V and 1 base at J, leaving 13 bases unmatched. This CDR3 is 19 amino acids long. Germline CDR1 SGHRS, CDR2 YFSETQ. The chain combines TRBV5-1 with TRBJ2-3, with TRBD2 matching 8 bases. This TCR was sampled from a woman aged 50 to 60 who had recovered from COVID-19. The sample was PBMCs or T cells enriched from blood (not recorded which). This CDR3 is CASSLGLAGPPRGTDTQYF. Here the CDR3 DNA reads TGCGCCAGCAGCTTGGGTCTAGCGGGCCCCCCGAGGGGCACAGATACGCAGTATTTT.